Given below is one T cell receptor beta chain in context. Its antigen remains unknown. Deletions cut 0 bases from V and 1 base from J, with 10 bases between. The CDR3 is 16 residues long. Germline CDR1 reads SGHVS; CDR2 reads FQNEAQ. The sample originates from a study of cytomegalovirus exposure and HLA in healthy donors. About the research overall: There were roughly 110 million unique TCR beta sequences, drawn from roughly 200 million T cells, in an earlier analysis. Study results and caveats: In a later analysis, TCR beta V- and J-gene trimming was associated with a missense DCLRE1C variant.

Researchers ran the PCR with 60 Vbeta and 13 Jbeta primers. Measured with immunoSEQ multiplex PCR; TCRdb has only the in-frame clones, and not every one. The data include about 170,000 clones; the top ten clones carry around 1.2%. The chain employs TRBV7-8 and TRBJ2-1; D perhaps matches TRBD1 (5 bases). Sequencing used PBMCs. The TCR originated in an older woman in good health and CMV-seronegative. The CDR3 is CASSLAGRASYNEQFF. For the CDR3, the DNA is TGTGCCAGCAGCTTAGCTGGCAGGGCTTCCTACAATGAGCAGTTCTTC.